This paragraph reports one T cell receptor beta chain. This receptor's antigen is unknown. Base qualities are not recorded, but no much larger clone differs from it by a single base. After around eleven days of culture, CD4+ T cells were isolated with the EasySep CD4+ T cell isolation kit. PCR-confirmed SARS-CoV-2 infection had occurred in convalescent patients between March and December 2020, before the Alpha, Beta and Delta variants emerged in the United States. On days 3 and 7, half of the culture medium was replaced with fresh IL-2-containing medium. Unless noted otherwise, every peptide stimulation condition was cultured in triplicate wells. Using Ficoll-Paque Plus gradient centrifugation, PBMC were separated from whole blood and then either used fresh or cryopreserved at -140C. Genomic DNA was extracted from cultured CD4+ T cells with the QIAamp micro DNA kit. To prepare the library, the immunoSEQ multiplex PCR assay was applied. DNA from the CD4+ T cells that had been cultured and isolated underwent TCR beta CDR3 sequencing. The published analysis was carried out like this. The analysis removed non-productive TCR sequences, trimmed reads to the CDR3 region, and retained only CDR3s that were 7 or more amino acids long. Antigen-specific clonotypes were identified using the MANAFEST web app by comparison of expansion in peptide wells against reference cultures. To be called positive, a clone needed expansion at FDR<0.05 compared with the reference and with all other wells, an odds ratio greater than 5, and a frequency greater than 0.1% in two replicate wells. Clonotypes significantly expanded in SARS-CoV-2 spike wells and in at least one common cold coronavirus spike condition were defined as cross-reactive. CDR3 similarity was assessed by Levenshtein distance with the stringdist R package, and unrooted trees were built with ape in R 3.6.1. TCRdb limited this immuneACCESS table to in-frame rearrangements with V and J called. A share of clones is missing; checked studies link under half to unresolved V genes, and the rest is unexplained. The DNA gave D and trimming, while V, J and clone size come from that table. This sample lists approximately 50,000 clones; approximately 80% were detected once. The ten top clones hold roughly 10% of the sample.

The sample originates from a study of vaccination effects on CD4 cells after COVID-19 (dated by TCRdb to between 2021 and 2024). In the study overall: The ViraFEST assay stimulated PBMC with viral peptide pools and then used TCR sequencing to identify antigen-specific CD4+ T cell clonotypes by expansion. In both COVID-19 convalescent patients and infection-naive vaccine recipients, the study compared SARS-CoV-2 spike-specific CD4+ TCR repertoires from before mRNA vaccination with those from after it. Pre-vaccine samples were drawn from two convalescent patients 16 days and one week before the first dose, at 142 and 148 days after COVID-19 diagnosis. A total of more than 8 COVID-19 convalescent patients and a handful of SARS-CoV-2-naive healthy vaccine recipients were included in the full study. In the study, cultures from other donors were sequenced using the Oncomine TCR Beta short-read assay on an Illumina iSeq 100. Participants received two doses of either the BNT162b2 or the mRNA-1273 mRNA SARS-CoV-2 vaccine. Each well held under 2.5 million PBMC cultured in IMDM containing 5% human AB serum, 8 to 10 IU/ml IL-2 and gentamicin, along with 8 to 10 ug/ml peptides.

Overall study results and their limits: Only a small number of convalescent patients were included, and no early post-infection timepoints were available, which limited the study. Clones induced by infection and clones induced by vaccination both contracted markedly at late timepoints after vaccination, which fits with T cell responses waning over time. In convalescent patients, the post-vaccine spike-reactive repertoire was composed mainly of new vaccine-induced clones that were largely distinct from infection-induced clones.

Sample: CD4+ T cells from PBMCs cultured without peptide, taken before COVID-19 vaccination. The receptor was isolated from a human donor who had a prior SARS-CoV-2 infection.

CDR3 sequence: CASSLGRLSVEQYF. The DNA is as follows: TGTGCCAGCAGCTTAGGTCGCCTATCGGTAGAGCAGTACTTC. The rearranged chain carries TRBV11-2 and TRBJ2-7; no D gene is confidently identified. Trimming takes 1 base from V and 7 bases from J, and the germline ends sit 14 bases apart. From its cysteine to its phenylalanine, the CDR3 spans 14 amino acids. The kept DNA is CDR3 alone, 42 bases in frame from the first base. Sequences SGHAT (CDR1) and FQNNGV (CDR2) are obtained from the germline V gene.